The present entry profiles one T cell receptor beta chain with its context. TCRdb reanalysed the PCR reads using MiXCR and keeps one entry per CDR3 protein. This sample yields nearly 55,000 distinct CDR3 sequences, of which just over 35% are seen a single time; roughly 3.8% belongs to the top ten. The CDR3 contains 16 residues. Germline trimming cut 5 bases from V and 0 bases from J; bases unmatched to any gene: 8. The record originates from a study of molecular identifiers for immune sequencing clone quantification. This TCR was recovered from a human donor in good health. Some libraries in this study had Jurkat cell RNA spiked in. The sample taken for sequencing was naive CD8+ T cells from blood, with Jurkat cell RNA spiked in. The subset: FACS-sorted CD8+CD4-CCR7+CD45RA+ naive T cells. The genes are TRBV12-3 or TRBV12-4 and TRBJ2-3, with 7 bases lining up with TRBD2. Written as DNA, the CDR3 is TGTGCCAGCAGTCCACTGACTAGCCGAAGCACAGATACGCAGTATTTT. This codes for CASSPLTSRSTDTQYF.